This T cell receptor beta chain was identified in a study of T cell changes during pregnancy in multiple sclerosis. Losses at the gene ends were 5 bases for V and 7 bases for J; bases not matched to a gene: 7. Germline V gives CDR1 SSHAT, CDR2 FNYEAQ (reference sequence). This CDR3 is 15 amino acids long. TCRdb's table, derived via immunoSEQ multiplex PCR, lists solely in-frame clones and lacks some. The table shows more than 90,000 clones, with about 92% occurring only once. This TCR came from a female donor with multiple sclerosis, enrolled in a pregnancy study. The genes are TRBV7-7 and TRBJ2-1; 11 nucleotides align to TRBD2. Here the sequenced sample was peripheral blood, taken in the first trimester of pregnancy. CDR3 loop: CASSKELAGVNEQFF. The CDR3 DNA is TGTGCCAGCAGCAAGGAACTAGCGGGAGTTAATGAGCAGTTCTTC.